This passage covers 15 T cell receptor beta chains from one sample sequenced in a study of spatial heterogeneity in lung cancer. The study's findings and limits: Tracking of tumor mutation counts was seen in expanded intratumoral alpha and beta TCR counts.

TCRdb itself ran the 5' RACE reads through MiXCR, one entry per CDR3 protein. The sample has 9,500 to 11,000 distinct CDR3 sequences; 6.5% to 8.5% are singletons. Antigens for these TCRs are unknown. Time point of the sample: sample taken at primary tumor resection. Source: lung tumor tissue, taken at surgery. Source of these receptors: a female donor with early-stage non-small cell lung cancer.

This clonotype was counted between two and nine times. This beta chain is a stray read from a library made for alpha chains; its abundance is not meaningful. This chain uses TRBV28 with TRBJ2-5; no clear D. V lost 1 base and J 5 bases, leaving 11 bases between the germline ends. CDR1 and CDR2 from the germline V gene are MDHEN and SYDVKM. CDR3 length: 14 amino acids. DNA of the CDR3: TGTGCCAGCAGTTTATTCCGGGCGGAGGAGACCCAGTACTTC. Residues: CASSLFRAEETQYF.

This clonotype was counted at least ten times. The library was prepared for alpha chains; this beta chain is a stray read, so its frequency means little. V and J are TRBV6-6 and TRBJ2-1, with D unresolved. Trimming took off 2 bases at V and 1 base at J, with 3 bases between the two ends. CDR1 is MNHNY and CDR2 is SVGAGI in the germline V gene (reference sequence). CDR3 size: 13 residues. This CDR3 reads CASSYRSYNEQFF. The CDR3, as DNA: TGTGCCAGCAGTTACCGGTCCTACAATGAGCAGTTCTTC.

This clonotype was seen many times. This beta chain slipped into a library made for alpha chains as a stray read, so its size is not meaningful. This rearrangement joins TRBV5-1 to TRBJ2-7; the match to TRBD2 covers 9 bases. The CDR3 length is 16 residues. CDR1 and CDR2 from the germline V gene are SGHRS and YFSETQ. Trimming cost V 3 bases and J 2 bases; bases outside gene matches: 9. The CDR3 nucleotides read TGCGCCAGCAGCTGGGGGCTAGCGGGGTCGGCCTACGAGCAGTACTTC. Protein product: CASSWGLAGSAYEQYF.

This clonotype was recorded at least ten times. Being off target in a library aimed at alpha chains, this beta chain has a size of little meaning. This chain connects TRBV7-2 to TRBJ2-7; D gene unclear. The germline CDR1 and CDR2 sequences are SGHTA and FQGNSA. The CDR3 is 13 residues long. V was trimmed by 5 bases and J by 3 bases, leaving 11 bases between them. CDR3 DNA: TGTGCCAGCAGCCGCGCCGCTTACTACGAGCAGTACTTC. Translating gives CASSRAAYYEQYF. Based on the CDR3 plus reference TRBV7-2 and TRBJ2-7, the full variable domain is GAGVSQSPSNKVTEKGKDVELRCDPISGHTALYWYRQSLGQGLEFLIYFQGNSAPDKSGLPSDRFSAERTGGSVSTLTIQRTQQEDSAVYLCASSRAAYYEQYFGPGTRLTVT.

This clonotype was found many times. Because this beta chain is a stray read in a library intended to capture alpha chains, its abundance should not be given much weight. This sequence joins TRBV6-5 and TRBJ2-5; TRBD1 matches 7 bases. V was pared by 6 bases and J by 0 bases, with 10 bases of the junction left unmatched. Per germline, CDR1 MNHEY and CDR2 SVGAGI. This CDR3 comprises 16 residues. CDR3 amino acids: CASSLTGVPYQETQYF. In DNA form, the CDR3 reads TGTGCCAGCAGCCTCACAGGGGTTCCGTACCAAGAGACCCAGTACTTC.

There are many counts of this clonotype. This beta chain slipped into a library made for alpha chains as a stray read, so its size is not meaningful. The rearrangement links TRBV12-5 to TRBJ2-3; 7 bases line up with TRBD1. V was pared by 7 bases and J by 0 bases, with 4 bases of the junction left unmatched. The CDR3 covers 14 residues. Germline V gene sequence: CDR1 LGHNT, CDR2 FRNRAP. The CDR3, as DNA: TGTGCTAGTGCCCGGGACAGAAGCACAGATACGCAGTATTTT. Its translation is CASARDRSTDTQYF.

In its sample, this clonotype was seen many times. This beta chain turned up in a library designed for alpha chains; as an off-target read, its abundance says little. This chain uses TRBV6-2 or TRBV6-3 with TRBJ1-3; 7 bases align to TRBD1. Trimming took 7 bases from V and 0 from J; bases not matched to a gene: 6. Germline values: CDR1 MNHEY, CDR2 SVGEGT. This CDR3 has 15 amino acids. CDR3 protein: CASTPGQRSGNTIYF. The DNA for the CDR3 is TGTGCCAGCACCCCGGGACAGCGCTCTGGAAACACCATATATTTT.

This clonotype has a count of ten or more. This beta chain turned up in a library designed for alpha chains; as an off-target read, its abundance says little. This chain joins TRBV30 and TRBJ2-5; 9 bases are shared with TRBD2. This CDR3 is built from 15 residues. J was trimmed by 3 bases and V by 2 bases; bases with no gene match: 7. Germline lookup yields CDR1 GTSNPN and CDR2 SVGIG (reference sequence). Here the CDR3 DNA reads TGTGCCTGGAGTTTTGGGCTAGCGGGAAAAGAGACCCAGTACTTC. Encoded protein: CAWSFGLAGKETQYF.

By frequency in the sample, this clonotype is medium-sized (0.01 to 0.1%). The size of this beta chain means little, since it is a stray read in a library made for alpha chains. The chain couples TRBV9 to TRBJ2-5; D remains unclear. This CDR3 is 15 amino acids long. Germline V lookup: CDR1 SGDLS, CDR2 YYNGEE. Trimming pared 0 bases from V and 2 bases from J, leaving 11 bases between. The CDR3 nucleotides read TGTGCCAGCAGCGTAGGGTTGTGGGCACAAGAGACCCAGTACTTC. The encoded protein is CASSVGLWAQETQYF.

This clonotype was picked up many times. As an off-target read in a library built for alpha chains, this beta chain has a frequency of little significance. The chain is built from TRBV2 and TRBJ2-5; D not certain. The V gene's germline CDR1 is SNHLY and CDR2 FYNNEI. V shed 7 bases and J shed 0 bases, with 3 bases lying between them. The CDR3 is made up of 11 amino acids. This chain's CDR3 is CASMYQETQYF. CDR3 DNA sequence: TGTGCCAGCATGTACCAAGAGACCCAGTACTTC.

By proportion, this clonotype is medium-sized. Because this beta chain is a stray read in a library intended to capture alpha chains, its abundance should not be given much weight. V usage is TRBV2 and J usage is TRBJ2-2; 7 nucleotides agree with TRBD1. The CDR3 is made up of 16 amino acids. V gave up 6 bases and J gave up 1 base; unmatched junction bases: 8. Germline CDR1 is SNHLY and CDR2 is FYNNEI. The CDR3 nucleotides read TGTGCCAGCAGAGGACTTGGGACAGTGAACACCGGGGAGCTGTTTTTT. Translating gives CASRGLGTVNTGELFF.

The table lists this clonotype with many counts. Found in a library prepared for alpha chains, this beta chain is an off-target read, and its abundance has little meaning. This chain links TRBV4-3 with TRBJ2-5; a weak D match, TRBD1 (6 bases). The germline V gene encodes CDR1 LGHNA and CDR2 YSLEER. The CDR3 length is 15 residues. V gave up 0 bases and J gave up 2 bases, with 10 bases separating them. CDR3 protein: CASSQDLDSQETQYF. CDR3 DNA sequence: TGCGCCAGCAGCCAAGATCTGGACAGTCAAGAGACCCAGTACTTC.

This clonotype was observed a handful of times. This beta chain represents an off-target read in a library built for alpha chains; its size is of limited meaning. CDR3 sequence reads: CAWSIGEGAEAFF. The DNA for the CDR3 is TGTGCCTGGAGTATCGGTGAGGGCGCTGAAGCTTTCTTT. J is TRBJ1-1 and V is TRBV30; D gene unclear. In germline, CDR1 is GTSNPN, CDR2 SVGIG (reference sequence). The V end was cut by 2 bases, the J end by 6 bases, with 13 bases between. CDR3 size: 13 residues.

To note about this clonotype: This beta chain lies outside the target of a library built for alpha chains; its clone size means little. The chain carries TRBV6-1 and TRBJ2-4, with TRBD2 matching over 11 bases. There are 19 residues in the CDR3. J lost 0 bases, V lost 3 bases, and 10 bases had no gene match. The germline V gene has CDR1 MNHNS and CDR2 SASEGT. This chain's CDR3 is CASSDPSGGSRLAKNIQYF. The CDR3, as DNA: TGTGCCAGCAGTGACCCTAGCGGGGGGTCCAGACTAGCCAAAAACATTCAGTACTTC.

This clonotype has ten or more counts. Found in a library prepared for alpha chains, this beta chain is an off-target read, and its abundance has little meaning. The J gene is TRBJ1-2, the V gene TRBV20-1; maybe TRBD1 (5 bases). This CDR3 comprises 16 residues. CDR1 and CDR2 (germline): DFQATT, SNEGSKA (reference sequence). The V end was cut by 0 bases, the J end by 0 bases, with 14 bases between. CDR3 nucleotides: TGCAGTGCTAGAGATGGGGCCAGGGCCACTAACTATGGCTACACCTTC. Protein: CSARDGARATNYGYTF.